This note documents a single T cell receptor beta chain sequence. Its antigen is not known. These data come from a study of blood T cells in healthy people across ages. Overall study results and limits: The authors considered diversity estimates from one million T cells to be underestimates. Measured against age, TCR beta diversity per million T cells decreased in a roughly linear manner.

V was shortened by 0 bases and J by 0 bases, with 9 bases between the two germline ends. There are 15 residues in the CDR3. Per germline, CDR1 DFQATT and CDR2 SNEGSKA (reference sequence). With a J-beta primer mix and a sample-barcoded 5' primer, a second PCR ran about 7 to 11 cycles. TCRdb processed the 5' RACE reads anew with MiXCR; each CDR3 protein has one entry. The repertoire includes around 1,700,000 distinct CDR3 sequences, approximately 30% of them detected once, and 7.7% sits in the top ten. The sequence was obtained from a woman aged 30 to 39 in good health. The genes are TRBV20-1 and TRBJ1-3; D unresolved. The sample consisted of blood. CDR3 sequence: CSARDATGSGNTIYF. DNA of the CDR3: TGCAGTGCTAGAGATGCGACGGGCTCTGGAAACACCATATATTTT.